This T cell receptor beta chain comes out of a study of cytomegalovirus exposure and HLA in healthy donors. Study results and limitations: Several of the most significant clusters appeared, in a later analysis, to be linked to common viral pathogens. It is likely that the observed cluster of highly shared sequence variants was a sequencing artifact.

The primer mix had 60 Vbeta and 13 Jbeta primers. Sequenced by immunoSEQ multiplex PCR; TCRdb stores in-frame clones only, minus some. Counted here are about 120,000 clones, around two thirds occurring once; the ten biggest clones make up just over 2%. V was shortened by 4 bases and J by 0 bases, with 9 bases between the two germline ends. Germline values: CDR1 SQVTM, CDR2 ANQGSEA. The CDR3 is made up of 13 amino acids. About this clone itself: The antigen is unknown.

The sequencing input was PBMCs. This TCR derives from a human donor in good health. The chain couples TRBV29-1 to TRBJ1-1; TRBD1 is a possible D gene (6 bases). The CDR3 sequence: CSVVDSMNTEAFF. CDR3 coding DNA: TGCAGCGTTGTGGACAGTATGAACACTGAAGCTTTCTTT.